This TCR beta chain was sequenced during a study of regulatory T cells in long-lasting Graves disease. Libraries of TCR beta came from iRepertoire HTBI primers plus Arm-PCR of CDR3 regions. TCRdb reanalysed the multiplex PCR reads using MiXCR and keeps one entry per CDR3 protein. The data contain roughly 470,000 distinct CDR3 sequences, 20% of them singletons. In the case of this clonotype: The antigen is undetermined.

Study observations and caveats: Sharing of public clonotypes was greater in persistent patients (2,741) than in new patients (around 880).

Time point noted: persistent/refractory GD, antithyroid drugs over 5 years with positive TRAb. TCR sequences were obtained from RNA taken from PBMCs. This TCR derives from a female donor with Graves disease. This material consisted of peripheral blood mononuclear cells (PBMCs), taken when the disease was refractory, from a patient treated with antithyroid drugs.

The CDR3 region has the DNA TGTGCCACCAGCAGAGATAAACAGGGGGCACCCCCCTATGGCTACACCTTC. Its protein product is CATSRDKQGAPPYGYTF. The chain combines TRBV15 with TRBJ1-2; 9 nucleotides match TRBD1. J gave up 4 bases and V 0 bases, and 9 bases lay outside the gene matches. This CDR3 spans 17 amino acids. CDR1 LNHNV and CDR2 YYDKDF come from the germline V gene (reference sequence).